The 26 T cell receptor beta chains below come from one sample, sequenced in a study of T cells expressing NK-cell markers. For each CDR3 protein, TCRdb gives one entry from its re-call of the 5' RACE reads, without DNA. The listing records approximately 550,000 distinct CDR3 sequences. The source material was blood T cells: a sorted CD56 or NKG2C T cell subset, CD4+ or CD8+ T cells, or bulk PBMC T cells (not recorded which). The receptors derive from a man between 18 and 29 years old in good health.

The chain joins TRBV7-8 to TRBJ2-7; TCRdb outputs TRBD1, but without DNA this stays unchecked. Per germline, CDR1 SGHVS and CDR2 FQNEAQ. The CDR3 covers 13 residues. CDR3 amino acids: CASSFRTENEQYF.

This chain connects TRBV7-9 to TRBJ2-7; TCRdb proposes TRBD1, but this gene call is untestable without DNA. Looked up from germline, CDR1 is SEHNR and CDR2 is FQNEAQ (reference sequence). The CDR3 contains 14 residues. CDR3 sequence: CASSPRGGVYEQYF.

The V call is TRBV7-8, the J call TRBJ2-7; the D call from TCRdb, TRBD1, cannot be confirmed without DNA. Germline lookup yields CDR1 SGHVS and CDR2 FQNEAQ. The length of the CDR3 is 15 residues. CDR3 residues: CASSPREDRNYEQYF. The variable domain in full, with the rest retrieved from reference TRBV7-8 and TRBJ2-7, is GAGVSQSPRYKVAKRGQDVALRCDPISGHVSLFWYQQALGQGPEFLTYFQNEAQLDKSGLPSDRFFAERPEGSVSTLKIQRTQQEDSAVYLCASSPREDRNYEQYFGPGTRLTVT.

CDR3: CASSESRREGRETQYF. V and J are TRBV25-1 and TRBJ2-5; as DNA is missing, the TRBD2 call by TCRdb cannot be tested. This CDR3 region has 16 residues. CDR1 and CDR2 from the germline V gene are MGHDK and SYGVNS.

The chain couples TRBV5-1 to TRBJ2-7; TCRdb returns TRBD1, unconfirmable since there is no DNA. The germline CDR1 and CDR2 sequences are SGHRS and YFSETQ. CDR3 length: 16 residues. The chain's CDR3 is CASSLAGIRDTYEQYF.

The V gene is TRBV12-3 or TRBV12-4, the J gene TRBJ2-1. The length of the CDR3 is 15 residues. This CDR3 is CASSSWGSSYNEQFF.

The rearrangement links TRBV7-2 to TRBJ2-7; TCRdb names TRBD1, which stays unverified in the absence of DNA. This CDR3 spans 14 amino acids. CDR1 is SGHTA, CDR2 FQGNSA, per germline. The CDR3 spells CASSTREVGGEQYF.

V gene TRBV29-1 combines with J gene TRBJ2-3; TCRdb calls TRBD2, which cannot be checked without DNA. The CDR3 spans 15 residues. CDR1 and CDR2 (germline): SQVTM, ANQGSEA. CDR3 residues: CSVEEGWDGGDTQYF.

The chain has TRBV11-3 and TRBJ1-1. CDR3 size: 16 residues. Per germline, CDR1 SGHNT and CDR2 YENEEA. The CDR3 reads CASSLVGGRVYTEAFF.

The chain carries TRBV4-3 and TRBJ2-7; the D call of TRBD1 rests on TCRdb alone, since no DNA is present to check it. Germline CDR1 LGHNA, CDR2 YSLEER. This CDR3 comprises 15 residues. The CDR3 here is CASSQTGQGGYEQYF.

V is TRBV12-3 or TRBV12-4 and J is TRBJ2-3; TCRdb selects TRBD2, and the lack of DNA leaves this call unchecked. The CDR3 has 13 amino acids. CDR3 region: CASSGRTPDTQYF.

J is TRBJ1-6 and V is TRBV25-1; TCRdb designates TRBD1, a call that cannot be tested without DNA. The germline gives CDR1 MGHDK, CDR2 SYGVNS. The CDR3 totals 14 residues. CDR3 protein: CASSDPGTNSPLHF.

The V gene is TRBV2, the J gene TRBJ1-6; TCRdb outputs TRBD1, but without DNA this stays unchecked. Per the germline V gene, CDR1 is SNHLY and CDR2 is FYNNEI. The CDR3 consists of 15 residues. CDR3 sequence: CASSEASGGASPLHF.

V is TRBV5-1 and J is TRBJ2-4; TCRdb calls TRBD1, which cannot be checked without DNA. There are 16 residues in the CDR3. The germline V gene encodes CDR1 SGHRS and CDR2 YFSETQ. The CDR3 region is CASSLGYQGAKNIQYF.

V usage is TRBV9 and J usage is TRBJ2-1; TCRdb designates TRBD1, a call that cannot be tested without DNA. There are 16 residues in the CDR3. Germline loops: CDR1 SGDLS, CDR2 YYNGEE. The CDR3 protein is CASSVAGGQGNNEQFF.

CDR3 residues: CASSQGFQREGRNEQFF. The chain uses TRBV4-1 and TRBJ2-1; TCRdb indicates TRBD2, and absent DNA this call remains unverified. Germline loops: CDR1 MGHRA, CDR2 YSYEKL. The CDR3 consists of 17 residues.

The V gene is TRBV9, the J gene TRBJ2-7; TCRdb calls TRBD2, which cannot be checked without DNA. Per germline, CDR1 SGDLS and CDR2 YYNGEE. This CDR3 is 16 amino acids long. This chain's CDR3 is CASSTPRTSSSYEQYF.

The chain has TRBV25-1 and TRBJ2-7; the D gene TCRdb calls, TRBD1, cannot be checked with no DNA. CDR1 and CDR2 (germline): MGHDK, SYGVNS. CDR3 size: 16 residues. The CDR3 loop is CASSAAKGGAGYEQYF.

This sequence joins TRBV20-1 and TRBJ2-5; the TRBD2 assignment by TCRdb is unverifiable without DNA. The germline V gene encodes CDR1 DFQATT and CDR2 SNEGSKA (reference sequence). The CDR3 runs 14 residues. This CDR3 is CSARGRERQETQYF.

V gene TRBV7-9 combines with J gene TRBJ1-1; TCRdb designates TRBD1, a call that cannot be tested without DNA. The CDR3 consists of 14 residues. Germline lookup yields CDR1 SEHNR and CDR2 FQNEAQ (reference sequence). The CDR3 is CASSLTGGFMEAFF. The whole variable domain, remainder taken from reference TRBV7-9 and TRBJ1-1, is DTGVSQNPRHKITKRGQNVTFRCDPISEHNRLYWYRQTLGQGPEFLTYFQNEAQLEKSRLLSDRFSAERPKGSFSTLEIQRTEQGDSAMYLCASSLTGGFMEAFFGQGTRLTVV.

The chain is built from TRBV7-9 and TRBJ1-2. Germline V gives CDR1 SEHNR, CDR2 FQNEAQ (reference sequence). This CDR3 is built from 15 residues. The CDR3 is CASSLATRDNYGYTF.

The chain employs TRBV6-1 and TRBJ2-2; the TRBD2 assignment by TCRdb is unverifiable without DNA. The CDR3 contains 14 residues. Germline CDR1 and CDR2: MNHNS and SASEGT. The CDR3 sequence: CASTNGIGSGELFF.

The rearrangement joins TRBV12-3 or TRBV12-4 to TRBJ2-3. The CDR3 is 15 residues long. This CDR3 is CASSTWADSLDTQYF.

This chain uses TRBV24-1 with TRBJ1-4; the TCRdb D gene call, TRBD1, has no DNA to confirm it. The CDR3 extends over 15 amino acids. Germline values: CDR1 KGHDR, CDR2 SFDVKD. CDR3 sequence reads: CATSDFGGIAEKLFF.

The chain is built from TRBV6-1 and TRBJ1-2; no DNA is available, so the TRBD1 call from TCRdb remains unchecked. This CDR3 has 13 residues. Germline V gene data show CDR1 as MNHNS and CDR2 as SASEGT. The CDR3 sequence: CASKPTGIYGYTF.

The chain employs TRBV12-3 or TRBV12-4 and TRBJ2-7; TCRdb's D call, TRBD2, is unchecked because there is no DNA. The CDR3 runs to 14 residues. The CDR3 sequence is CASSSEREVDEQYF.